The entry below describes one T cell receptor (beta chain). Some clones are missing from TCRdb's copy, which holds only in-frame ones; the method was immunoSEQ multiplex PCR. The repertoire holds some 28,000 clones, roughly 78% seen once, with more than 9.5% in the top ten. The data belong to a study of early stage breast cancer tumors. The V and J ends lost 1 base and 2 bases respectively, with 14 bases between them. From germline, CDR1 is SGHNT and CDR2 YENEEA. The CDR3 covers 16 residues. J is TRBJ1-2 and V is TRBV11-3; D call uncertain. Input material: blood. The sequence came from a person between 55 and 69 years old with breast cancer. DNA of the CDR3: TGTGCCAGCAGCTTAGGCCTTCGGGGAAGCAACTATGGCTACACCTTC. Translating it yields CASSLGLRGSNYGYTF.